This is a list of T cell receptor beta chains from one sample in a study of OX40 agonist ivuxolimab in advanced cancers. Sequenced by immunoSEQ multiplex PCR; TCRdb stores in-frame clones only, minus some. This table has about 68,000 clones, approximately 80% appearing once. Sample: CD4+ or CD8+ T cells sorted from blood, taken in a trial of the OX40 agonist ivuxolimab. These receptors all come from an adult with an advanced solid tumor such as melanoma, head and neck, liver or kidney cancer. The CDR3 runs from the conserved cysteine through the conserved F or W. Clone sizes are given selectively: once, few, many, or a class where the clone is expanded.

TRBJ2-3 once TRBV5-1 CASSFPSGGLDTQYF
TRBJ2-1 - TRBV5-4 CASSPLQAGGPNEQFF
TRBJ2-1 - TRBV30 CAWSEGLAGANEQFF
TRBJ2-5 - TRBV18 CASSVTQGLQETQYF
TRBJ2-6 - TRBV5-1 CASSPDRKSGANVLTF
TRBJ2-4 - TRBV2 CASSTTGTGVNIQYF
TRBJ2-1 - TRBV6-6 CASRIPGLAGAYEQFF
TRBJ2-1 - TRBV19 CASSERQVGHNEQFF
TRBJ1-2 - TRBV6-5 CASSPRPEGDGYTF
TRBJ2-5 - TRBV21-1 CASSKDAILAQGWQETQYF
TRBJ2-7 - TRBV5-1 CASSLGAQSYEQYF
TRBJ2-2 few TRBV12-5 CASGLVLLAGGLRGTGELFF
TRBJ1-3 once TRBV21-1 CASSKGARGSGNTIYF
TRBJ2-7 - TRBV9 CASSVGAGGRYEQYF
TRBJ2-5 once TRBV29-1 CSVGVGSQETQYF
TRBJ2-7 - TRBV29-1 CSVKGDSSYEQYF
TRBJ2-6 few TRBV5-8 CASSLAVLPSGANVLTF
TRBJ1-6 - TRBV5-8 CASVQFNSPLHF
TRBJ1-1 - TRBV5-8 CASRSSTGRSTEAFF
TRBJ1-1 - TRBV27 CASRPRTANTEAFF
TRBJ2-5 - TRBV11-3 CASSTGTGGWETQYF
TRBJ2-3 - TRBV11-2 CASSHGGSADTQYF
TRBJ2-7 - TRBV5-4 CASSSPESYEQYF
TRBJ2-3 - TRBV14 CASSQVPGSPGYF
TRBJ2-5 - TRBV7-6 CASKAGSGGQETQYF
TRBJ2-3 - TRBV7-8 CASSSRGDRGQDTQYF
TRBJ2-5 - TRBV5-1 CASSLGLTSGGQETQYF
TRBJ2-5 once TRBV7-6 CASSLALAGGNQETQYF
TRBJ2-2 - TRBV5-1 CSSRGAAGELFF
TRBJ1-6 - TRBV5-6 CASRSRVSNSPLHF
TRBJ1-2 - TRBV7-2 CASSPGGWGRVGNYGYTF
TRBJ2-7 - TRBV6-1 CASTGRTATLEQYF
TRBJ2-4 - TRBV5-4 CASSPPGQGKNIQYF
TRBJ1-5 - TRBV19 CASTRDSMGFSNQPQHF
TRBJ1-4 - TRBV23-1 CASHRRATNEKLFF
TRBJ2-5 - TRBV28 CASSGVSGGVETQYF
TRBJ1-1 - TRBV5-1 CASGTPTGGLTKAFF
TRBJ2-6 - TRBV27 CASSPWGGAGANVLTF
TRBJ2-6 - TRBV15 CATMTGGSSGANVLTF
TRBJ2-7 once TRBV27 CASRYIGRSGEQYF
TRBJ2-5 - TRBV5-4 CASSSGQNQETQYF
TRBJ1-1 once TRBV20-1 CSGQGVTEAFF
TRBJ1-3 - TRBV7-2 CASSSSVGNTIYF
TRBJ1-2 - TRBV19 CASSISPKDRGKGYTF
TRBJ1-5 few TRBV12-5 CASGLGGGTGESNQPQHF
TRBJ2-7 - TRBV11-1 CASSPLAPTYEQYF
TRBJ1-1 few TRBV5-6 CASSLQGRNTEAFF
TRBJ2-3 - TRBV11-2 CASSLWPSGETDTQYF
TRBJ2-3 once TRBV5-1 CASTPGDRDPDTQYF
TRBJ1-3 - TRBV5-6 CASSSLPGGAGSGNTIYF
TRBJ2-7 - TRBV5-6 CASSLEGGSYEQCF
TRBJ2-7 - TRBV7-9 CASSLRDYEQYF
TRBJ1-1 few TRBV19 CASSSTGGRTEAFF
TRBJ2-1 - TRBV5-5 CASSGTKGADPLSYNEQFF
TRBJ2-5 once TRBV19 CASSIASGGQETQYF
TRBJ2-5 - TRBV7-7 CASSLAGQKETQYF
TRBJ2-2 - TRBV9 CASSVEMDTGELFF
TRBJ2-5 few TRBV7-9 CASSLAVRGARETQYF
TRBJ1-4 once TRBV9 CASSVEVFPDSGEGKLFF
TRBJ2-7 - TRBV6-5 CASTATWGSYEQYF